These 4 T cell receptor beta chains were all obtained from the same sample, sequenced in a study of T-cell memory formation after mild COVID-19. TCRdb re-called the 5' RACE reads with MiXCR, one entry per CDR3 protein. The sample consists of approximately 400,000 distinct CDR3 sequences, around 24% of them appearing once. Sequenced input: PBMCs or a T cell subset sorted from them (not recorded which). The receptors stem from an adult woman who had mild COVID-19 (a few samples of this study predate the infection). Cell type and time point are not known.

There are a few counts of this clonotype. As DNA, the CDR3 is TGTGCCAGCAGTTACTCGACAGCCACTTCTGGAAACACCATATATTTT. This codes for CASSYSTATSGNTIYF. The rearrangement links TRBV6-5 to TRBJ1-3, with D possibly being TRBD1 (5 bases). This CDR3 contains 16 residues. Germline values: CDR1 MNHEY, CDR2 SVGAGI. Trimming stripped 0 bases from V and 1 base from J, with 10 bases between.

This clonotype showed up many times. J is TRBJ2-5 and V is TRBV20-1; possibly TRBD2 for D (7 bases). The CDR3 length is 15 residues. Trimming left V 2 bases short and J 4 bases short, with 17 bases between. In germline, CDR1 is DFQATT, CDR2 SNEGSKA (reference sequence). CDR3 sequence reads: CSARMGGARLETQYF. CDR3 nucleotide sequence: TGCAGTGCTAGAATGGGGGGGGCGCGGTTAGAGACCCAGTACTTC.

The V call is TRBV7-6, the J call TRBJ2-1; 10 bases agree with TRBD1. Looked up from germline, CDR1 is SGHVS and CDR2 is FNYEAQ. With 5 bases clipped from V and 11 bases from J, the junction kept 6 bases outside the gene matches. The CDR3 covers 13 residues. CDR3 sequence: CASSARTGGKQFF. The CDR3 DNA follows: TGTGCCAGCAGCGCTCGGACAGGGGGTAAGCAGTTCTTC.

This chain connects TRBV5-5 to TRBJ2-3, with 8 bases that match TRBD2. The V gene's germline CDR1 is SGHKS and CDR2 YYEKEE (reference sequence). The CDR3 has 17 residues. The V and J ends lost 4 bases and 1 base, in that order; junction bases with no gene match: 11. This CDR3 reads CASSVRTSISGTDTQYF. The CDR3 bases are TGTGCCAGCAGCGTCAGGACTAGCATTTCGGGCACAGATACGCAGTATTTT.